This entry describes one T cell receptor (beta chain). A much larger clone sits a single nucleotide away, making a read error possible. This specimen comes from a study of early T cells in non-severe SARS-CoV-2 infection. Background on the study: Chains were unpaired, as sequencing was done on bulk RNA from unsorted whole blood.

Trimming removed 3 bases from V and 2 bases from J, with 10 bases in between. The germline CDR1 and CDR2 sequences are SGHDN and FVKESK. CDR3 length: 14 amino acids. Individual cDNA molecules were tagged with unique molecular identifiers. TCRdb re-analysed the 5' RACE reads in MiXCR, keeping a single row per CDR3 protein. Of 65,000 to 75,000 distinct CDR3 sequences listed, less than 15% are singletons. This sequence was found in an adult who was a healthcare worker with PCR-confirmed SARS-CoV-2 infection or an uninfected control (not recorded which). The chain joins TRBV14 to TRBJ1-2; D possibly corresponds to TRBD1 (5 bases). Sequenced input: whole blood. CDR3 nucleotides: TGTGCCAGCAGCCACAGGGCGTCAAACTATGGCTACACCTTC. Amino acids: CASSHRASNYGYTF.